These T cell receptor beta chains were read from a single sample in a study of T cell responses to AZD1222 COVID-19 vaccine. Libraries were prepared by immunoSEQ multiplex PCR; TCRdb keeps only in-frame clonotypes and omits some of them. Among 200,000 to 250,000 clones listed, about 95% were seen once. This sample comprised peripheral blood, obtained 28 days after the second dose of the MenACWY control vaccine. The receptors originated from an adult who received the MenACWY meningococcal vaccine as a control. CDR3s include the opening cysteine and the closing phenylalanine or tryptophan. D genes are given only for firm matches. A row's size may be missing; if present it is once, few, many or a size class.

TRBJ1-2,.,TRBV18,.,TGTGCCAGCTCACCCGATCATCGGTACGGCTACACCTTC,CASSPDHRYGYTF
TRBJ2-7,.,TRBV7-9,.,TGTGCCAGCAGCTTACCTGGACCTCCCTACGAGCAGTACTTC,CASSLPGPPYEQYF
TRBJ1-6,.,TRBV29-1,.,TGCAGCGTAGTGAATTCACCCCTCCACTTT,CSVVNSPLHF
TRBJ2-2,.,TRBV29-1,.,TGCAGCGTTGGCACCCCGAACACCGGGGAGCTGTTTTTT,CSVGTPNTGELFF
TRBJ1-1,TRBD1,TRBV19,.,TGTGCCAGTAGTCGACAGGGGCTGAACACTGAAGCTTTCTTT,CASSRQGLNTEAFF
TRBJ1-1,.,TRBV30,.,TGTGCCTGGAGTACTAAGAGCTGGGATATGAACACTGAAGCTTTCTTT,CAWSTKSWDMNTEAFF
TRBJ2-1,.,TRBV6-5,.,TGTGCCAGCAGTTATAGTTCCCCCCACAATGAGCAGTTCTTC,CASSYSSPHNEQFF
TRBJ1-5,TRBD1,TRBV20-1,.,TGCAGTGCTGGTGGGGCAGGGGGCAGTCAGCCCCAGCATTTT,CSAGGAGGSQPQHF
TRBJ2-1,.,TRBV30,.,TGTGCCTGTATGGCACCCTACAATGAGCAGTTCTTC,CACMAPYNEQFF
TRBJ2-7,TRBD1,TRBV10-3,once,TGTGCCATCAGCCATACCAAACAGGGGGCGCAAGACGAGCAGTACTTC,CAISHTKQGAQDEQYF
TRBJ1-6,.,TRBV19,.,TGTGCCAGTAGTACCCTACAGGTTCAAGATTCACCCCTCCACTTT,CASSTLQVQDSPLHF
TRBJ2-7,TRBD2,TRBV27,.,TGTGCCAGCAGTTCGGGAGGGATCAACTACGAGCAGTACTTC,CASSSGGINYEQYF
TRBJ2-1,TRBD2,TRBV6-2/TRBV6-3,.,TGTGCCAGCAGCTATCTCGGGACCGGGACTAGCGGGAGTAGTGAGCAGTTCTTC,CASSYLGTGTSGSSEQFF
TRBJ1-2,.,TRBV5-1,once,TGCGCCAGCAGCTTGGCGGGGGATGGCTACACCTTC,CASSLAGDGYTF
TRBJ1-2,.,TRBV30,.,TGTGCCTCCCAAAGCTATGGCTACACCTTC,CASQSYGYTF
TRBJ1-6,TRBD1,TRBV27,.,TGTGCCAGCAGTTTAGGTAGGGGGCGAGATTCACCCCTCCACTTT,CASSLGRGRDSPLHF
TRBJ2-5,.,TRBV21-1,.,TGTGCCAGCAGCAAAGTCATCAAGGGTATTCCCTGGACCCAGTACTTC,CASSKVIKGIPWTQYF
TRBJ1-3,.,TRBV5-6,.,TGTGCCAGCAGCTTGGGGTTATCTGGAAACACCATATATTTT,CASSLGLSGNTIYF
TRBJ1-2,.,TRBV14,.,TGTGCCAGCAGCCAAGTTGGCAGCAACTATGGCTACACCTTC,CASSQVGSNYGYTF
TRBJ1-1,.,TRBV4-2,.,TGTGCCAGCACCAAAGGGGGGGGGAGCACTGAAGCTTTCTTT,CASTKGGGSTEAFF
TRBJ1-2,TRBD1,TRBV28,.,TGTGCCAGCGAAGACAGGGGAGGCTATGGCTACACCTTC,CASEDRGGYGYTF
TRBJ2-7,.,TRBV11-1,.,TGTGCCAGCAGCTTAGGTACAGGGTTTGAGCAGTACTTC,CASSLGTGFEQYF
TRBJ2-1,TRBD2,TRBV4-2,.,TGTGCCAGCAGCCTACGGGGGACTAGCGGGGGTGAGAATGAGCAGTTCTTC,CASSLRGTSGGENEQFF
TRBJ2-7,TRBD2,TRBV27,.,TGTGCCAGCAGTGCCCGACTAGCGGGAACCATCCACGAGCAGTACTTC,CASSARLAGTIHEQYF
TRBJ2-7,TRBD2,TRBV9,.,TGTGCCAGCAGCGCGGGACTAGCGGGGGACTACGAGCAGTACTTC,CASSAGLAGDYEQYF
TRBJ2-1,TRBD1,TRBV12-3/TRBV12-4,few,TGTGCCAGCAGTCCCAGGGGGCTAAGTGAGCAGTTCTTC,CASSPRGLSEQFF
TRBJ2-3,TRBD2,TRBV4-1,.,TGCGCCAGCAGCCAAGAGGGGAGACTAGCGGGCCGTACGCAGTATTTT,CASSQEGRLAGRTQYF
TRBJ2-7,TRBD2,TRBV11-2,once,TGTGCCAGCAGCAAGAGACTAGCGGGGGCCTACGAGCAGTACTTC,CASSKRLAGAYEQYF
TRBJ2-3,.,TRBV19,.,TGTGCCAGTATTATGGGTAATACGCAGTATTTT,CASIMGNTQYF
TRBJ1-3,.,TRBV6-6,.,TGTGCCAGCAGTTACTCCACCCTCCGCGCCAACACCATATATTTT,CASSYSTLRANTIYF
TRBJ2-1,.,TRBV18,once,TGTGCCAGCTCACTTCAGGATGAGCAGTTCTTC,CASSLQDEQFF
TRBJ1-1,.,TRBV25-1,.,TGTGCCAGCAGTGATTTTGGGAACACTGAAGCTTTCTTT,CASSDFGNTEAFF
TRBJ1-1,.,TRBV19,.,TGTGCCAGTAGTACTCAGGACAGTTTGAACACTGAAGCTTTCTTT,CASSTQDSLNTEAFF
TRBJ2-5,.,TRBV2,.,TGTGCCAGCAGTTACGGCAGTGACCCCCAGTACTTC,CASSYGSDPQYF
TRBJ2-7,TRBD1,TRBV29-1,.,TGCAGCGTTTCCCACAGGGGTATAGGATACGAGCAGTACTTC,CSVSHRGIGYEQYF
TRBJ1-6,.,TRBV27,.,TGTGCCAGCAGACTGTCGGTAGAGTCACCCCTCCACTTT,CASRLSVESPLHF
TRBJ1-2,.,TRBV28,.,TGTGCCAGCAGTTTTCTCTATGGCTACACCTTC,CASSFLYGYTF
TRBJ1-5,TRBD1,TRBV5-6,.,TGTGCCAGCAGCGCTGGACAGGGGGGTATCCGCAATCAGCCCCAGCATTTT,CASSAGQGGIRNQPQHF
TRBJ2-4,TRBD2,TRBV6-1,.,TGTGCCAGCAGTGACGGACTAGCGGAAAACATTCAGTACTTC,CASSDGLAENIQYF
TRBJ1-3,.,TRBV27,.,TGTGCCAGCAGTTCCCAGGGCTCTGGAAACACCATATATTTT,CASSSQGSGNTIYF
TRBJ1-2,TRBD1,TRBV18,.,TGTGCCAGCTCACAGCTAAGTAGGGGACAGAACTATGGCTACACCTTC,CASSQLSRGQNYGYTF
TRBJ1-6,TRBD1,TRBV27,.,TGTGCCAGCAGTATACGACAGGGGAGGGATTCACCCCTCCACTTT,CASSIRQGRDSPLHF
TRBJ1-2,.,TRBV2,.,TGTGCCAGCAGTGAAGCGCTTCGCGGTACTTTCGGTAGGGATGGCTACACCTTC,CASSEALRGTFGRDGYTF
TRBJ1-3,.,TRBV12-3/TRBV12-4,.,TGTGCCAGCAGAGTACAGGGAGGAAACACCATATATTTT,CASRVQGGNTIYF
TRBJ2-1,TRBD2,TRBV30,.,TGTGCCTGGAGTGGAGCGGGGGGCCCGTACAATGAGCAGTTCTTC,CAWSGAGGPYNEQFF
TRBJ1-2,.,TRBV4-2,.,TGTGCCAGCAGCCTCCAACCAGCGGGGGAGGGCTACACCTTC,CASSLQPAGEGYTF
TRBJ2-3,TRBD2,TRBV9,.,TGTGCCAGCAGCCCAACTAGCGGGGGTAGCACAGATACGCAGTATTTT,CASSPTSGGSTDTQYF
TRBJ1-1,.,TRBV5-1,.,TGCGCCAGCAGCTTGACGGGCCCTGAAGCTTTCTTT,CASSLTGPEAFF
TRBJ1-4,.,TRBV7-9,.,TGTGCCAGCAGCGTAGGACAGCCCGGTTTAACTAATGAAAAACTGTTTTTT,CASSVGQPGLTNEKLFF
TRBJ2-1,.,TRBV6-1,.,TGTGCCAGCAGTGAGTGGGGGAATGAGCAGTTCTTC,CASSEWGNEQFF
TRBJ2-3,.,TRBV27,.,TGTGCCAGCAGTTTATTCAACAGGGCGGCAGATACGCAGTATTTT,CASSLFNRAADTQYF
TRBJ1-1,.,TRBV29-1,.,TGCAGCGTTGAAGCCAGGGAGAACACTGAAGCTTTCTTT,CSVEARENTEAFF
TRBJ2-5,.,TRBV15,.,TGTGCCACCAGCAAGCGGGACACAGAAGAGACCCAGTACTTC,CATSKRDTEETQYF
TRBJ1-5,TRBD1,TRBV27,.,TGTGCCAGCAGTTTATCGGGGACAGGGAGTTTCCAGCCCCAGCATTTT,CASSLSGTGSFQPQHF
TRBJ2-3,TRBD2,TRBV7-9,.,TGTGCCAGCAGCTTAGCGCTAGCGGGTCGCACAGATACGCAGTATTTT,CASSLALAGRTDTQYF
TRBJ2-7,.,TRBV11-1,.,TGTGCCAGCAGCCCCAGACAGTCCTACGAGCAGTACTTC,CASSPRQSYEQYF
TRBJ2-3,TRBD2,TRBV10-2,.,TGCGCCAGCAGCCGGACTAGCGGAAGCACAGATACGCAGTATTTT,CASSRTSGSTDTQYF